These T cell receptor beta chains were read from a single sample in a study of blood T cell repertoires in COVID-19. Using immunoSEQ multiplex PCR, the repertoire was profiled, and TCRdb retains in-frame clones only, with some absent. The sample contains about 57,000 clones, approximately 82% of which appear only once. Sequencing was performed on peripheral blood. Receptors originate from a woman older than 75 with acute or convalescent COVID-19. The CDR3 runs from the conserved cysteine through the conserved F or W. D genes are given only for firm matches. Expanded clones are given a class, and other clones once, few, many or no size at all.

D gene: TRBD2; J gene: TRBJ2-3; clone size: once; V gene: TRBV27; CDR3 DNA: TGTGCCAGCAGTTTACTCCGGACTAGCGGGGGGGCCAGGGATACGCAGTATTTT; CDR3 protein: CASSLLRTSGGARDTQYF
D gene: TRBD2; J gene: TRBJ2-1; clone size: -; V gene: TRBV28; CDR3 DNA: TGTGCCAGCAGTTTAAGGGCTAGCGGGGGGCGCTCCTACAATGAGCAGTTCTTC; CDR3 protein: CASSLRASGGRSYNEQFF
D gene: TRBD2; J gene: TRBJ2-1; clone size: -; V gene: TRBV19; CDR3 DNA: TGTGCCAGTAGTATCCTCGGGGGGGCGGTGGGTGAGCAGTTCTTC; CDR3 protein: CASSILGGAVGEQFF
D gene: -; J gene: TRBJ1-2; clone size: -; V gene: TRBV10-3; CDR3 DNA: TGTGCCATCAGTGAAGGCCCGGTCGGGAGAGGCTACACCTTC; CDR3 protein: CAISEGPVGRGYTF
D gene: -; J gene: TRBJ1-1; clone size: -; V gene: TRBV5-8; CDR3 DNA: TGTGCCAGCAGCCCGAGGACAGTATTGAGAACTGAAGCTTTCTTT; CDR3 protein: CASSPRTVLRTEAFF
D gene: -; J gene: TRBJ1-4; clone size: once; V gene: TRBV10-3; CDR3 DNA: TGTGCCATCAGTGAGCGGGTCGGCGGGAATGAAAAACTGTTTTTT; CDR3 protein: CAISERVGGNEKLFF
D gene: -; J gene: TRBJ2-7; clone size: -; V gene: TRBV5-1; CDR3 DNA: TGCGCCAGCAGCTTCCGGGACACCAACTACGAGCAGTACTTC; CDR3 protein: CASSFRDTNYEQYF
D gene: TRBD1; J gene: TRBJ1-1; clone size: -; V gene: TRBV9; CDR3 DNA: TGTGCCAGCAGCGTGAGGCCAGGGGGCGAAGGCACTGAAGCTTTCTTT; CDR3 protein: CASSVRPGGEGTEAFF
D gene: -; J gene: TRBJ2-1; clone size: -; V gene: TRBV5-1; CDR3 DNA: TGCGCCAGCAGCCTAGACCCGATATACAATGAGCAGTTCTTC; CDR3 protein: CASSLDPIYNEQFF
D gene: -; J gene: TRBJ1-6; clone size: few; V gene: TRBV18; CDR3 DNA: TGTGCCAGCTCACCCGAAGGAGGGGTGTCACCCCTCCACTTT; CDR3 protein: CASSPEGGVSPLHF
D gene: TRBD1; J gene: TRBJ2-5; clone size: -; V gene: TRBV7-8; CDR3 DNA: TGTGCCAGCAGCTCACCAGACAGGGGGTTGGAGACCCAGTACTTC; CDR3 protein: CASSSPDRGLETQYF